Shown below are 30 T cell receptor beta chains from a single sample sequenced in a study of cytomegalovirus exposure and HLA in healthy donors. The study ran its PCR with 60 Vbeta and 13 Jbeta primers. The method was immunoSEQ multiplex PCR; TCRdb's version includes in-frame clones alone and lacks a portion of them. This sample has more than 95,000 clones, with roughly 80% found just once. The source material was PBMCs. These receptors all stem from a man between 18 and 35 years old in good health and CMV-seropositive.

The genes are TRBV9 and TRBJ2-1; 10 positions agree with TRBD1. The ends lost 0 bases at V and 6 bases at J; junction bases unmatched: 0. The CDR3 has 14 amino acids. The germline V gene encodes CDR1 SGDLS and CDR2 YYNGEE. CDR3 nucleotides: TGTGCCAGCAGCGTAGGGACAGGGGGCAATGAGCAGTTCTTC. Protein sequence: CASSVGTGGNEQFF.

In this sample, this clone turned up a few times. The V gene is TRBV18, the J gene TRBJ1-2; 9 nucleotides agree with TRBD1. CDR3 length: 13 residues. Germline V lookup: CDR1 KGHSH, CDR2 LQKENI. The V and J ends lost 5 bases and 14 bases, in that order; junction bases with no gene match: 12. The CDR3 bases are TGTGCCAGCTCAAGCGGACAGGGGCCTCAGGGTACCTTC. Translation gives CASSSGQGPQGTF.

About this clone itself: Other DNA sequences in this sample translate to the same CDR3. The chain is built from TRBV7-7 and TRBJ2-5; 11 bases are shared with TRBD1. The germline V gene encodes CDR1 SSHAT and CDR2 FNYEAQ (reference sequence). J was trimmed by 5 bases and V by 5 bases; bases with no gene match: 4. This CDR3 contains 14 residues. This chain's CDR3 is CASSPRDRGETQYF. CDR3 nucleotide sequence: TGTGCCAGCAGCCCAAGGGACAGGGGGGAGACCCAGTACTTC.

This clone has more than one count but fewer than ten. The CDR3 is CASTARGYSYEQYF. CDR3 bases: TGTGCCAGCACCGCCCGGGGGTACTCCTACGAGCAGTACTTC. The chain recombines TRBV6-5 with TRBJ2-7; D perhaps matches TRBD2 (6 bases). Germline V gene sequence: CDR1 MNHEY, CDR2 SVGAGI. V gave up 7 bases and J gave up 0 bases, with 13 bases separating them. The CDR3 length is 14 residues.

Only a few counts were recorded for this clone. This chain uses TRBV12-2 with TRBJ2-7; TRBD2, the D gene given by the table, was not confirmed from the DNA. TRBV12-2 is classified as a pseudogene. The CDR3 sequence is 13 residues long. The CDR3 protein is CASRLERRAEQYF. CDR3 nucleotide sequence: TGTGCAAGTCGCTTAGAAAGGAGGGCCGAGCAGTACTTC.

This clone was observed once. This chain connects TRBV7-9 to TRBJ1-1, with TRBD1 identical over 12 bases. The CDR3 is made up of 16 amino acids. Germline loops: CDR1 SEHNR, CDR2 FQNEAQ (reference sequence). The trim removed 3 bases at V and 0 bases at J, leaving 2 bases unmatched. This chain's CDR3 is CASSFGTGGMNTEAFF. CDR3 sequence (DNA): TGTGCCAGCAGCTTCGGGACAGGGGGCATGAACACTGAAGCTTTCTTT.

The chain uses TRBV4-1 and TRBJ2-5, with 14 bases fitting TRBD2. The CDR3 contains 17 residues. Germline V gene lookup returns CDR1 MGHRA and CDR2 YSYEKL. V shed 0 bases and J 3 bases; nucleotides not matched to a gene: 3. The CDR3 here is CASSQESGLAGEETQYF. CDR3 sequence (DNA): TGCGCCAGCAGCCAAGAATCGGGACTAGCGGGGGAAGAGACCCAGTACTTC.

The J gene is TRBJ1-2, the V gene TRBV7-2, with TRBD1 matching 10 bases. Trimming at V came to 6 bases and at J to 6 bases, leaving 10 bases not matched to a gene. The CDR3 spans 15 residues. Germline-derived CDR1 and CDR2 are SGHTA and FQGNSA. The DNA for the CDR3 is TGTGCCAGCAGTCTTAGGGTGGGACAGGGGAATGGCTACACCTTC. The encoded protein is CASSLRVGQGNGYTF.

V is TRBV27 and J is TRBJ2-5, with 9 bases matching TRBD1. This CDR3 region has 15 residues. In germline, CDR1 is MNHEY, CDR2 SMNVEV (reference sequence). J was trimmed by 3 bases and V by 4 bases; bases with no gene match: 6. In nucleotides, the CDR3 is TGTGCCAGCAGTTCTCGGACAGGGGCCAAAGAGACCCAGTACTTC. Amino acids: CASSSRTGAKETQYF.

This clone appeared a single time. This chain uses TRBV5-4 with TRBJ2-5; TRBD2 matches 14 bases. The end of the DNA aligns better with TRBJ2-7, so the J call may be wrong. This CDR3 comprises 14 residues. Germline V gene lookup returns CDR1 SGHNT and CDR2 YYREEE (reference sequence). The CDR3 DNA follows: TGTGCCAGTTGGACTAGCGGGGGGTCCTACGAGCAGTACTTC. Amino acid sequence: CASWTSGGSYEQYF.

In nucleotides, the CDR3 is TGTGCCATCAGCGAGACCGGGACATCCCCTGAAGCTTTCTTT. This encodes CAISETGTSPEAFF. The rearrangement uses TRBV10-3 and TRBJ1-1, with a possible D match to TRBD1 (6 bases). There are 14 residues in the CDR3. With 6 bases removed from V and 6 bases from J, the gap between germline ends came to 17 bases. Germline-derived CDR1 and CDR2 are ENHRY and SYGVKD.

The chain is built from TRBV13 and TRBJ2-1; TRBD2 agrees at 7 bases. V lost 5 bases to trimming and J lost 7 bases; unmatched junction nucleotides: 14. This CDR3 spans 16 amino acids. Germline V gene lookup returns CDR1 PRHDT and CDR2 FYEKMQ (reference sequence). The CDR3: CASSDGGPQGGNEQFF. As DNA, the CDR3 is TGTGCCAGCAGCGACGGCGGGCCCCAGGGAGGGAATGAGCAGTTCTTC.

As DNA, the CDR3 is TGTGCCAGCAGCTTGGACACGGTCCGGGGCTACACCTTC. It codes for CASSLDTVRGYTF. The chain is built from TRBV7-9 and TRBJ1-2, with a weak D call TRBD1 (5 bases). The V end lost 3 bases, the J end lost 8 bases, and 13 bases lay between the germline ends. The CDR3 consists of 13 residues. Germline V gene sequence: CDR1 SEHNR, CDR2 FQNEAQ (reference sequence).

CDR3 in amino acids: CASSIGREGQPQHF. The DNA for the CDR3 is TGTGCCAGCAGTATAGGCAGGGAGGGTCAGCCCCAGCATTTT. The chain joins TRBV28 to TRBJ1-5; TRBD1 is a possible D gene (5 bases). The V gene's germline CDR1 is MDHEN and CDR2 SYDVKM. The CDR3 runs to 14 residues. Deletions cut 5 bases from V and 6 bases from J, with 14 bases between.

The chain recombines TRBV9 with TRBJ2-1; TRBD2 matches 14 bases. Germline CDR1 and CDR2: SGDLS and YYNGEE. Losses at the gene ends were 3 bases for V and 4 bases for J; bases not matched to a gene: 6. The CDR3 contains 17 residues. In DNA form, the CDR3 reads TGTGCCAGCAGCGGAACCGGGACTAGCGGGGGATACAATGAGCAGTTCTTC. It specifies CASSGTGTSGGYNEQFF.

This rearrangement joins TRBV9 to TRBJ2-3; D call uncertain. The CDR3 covers 15 residues. Germline CDR1 and CDR2: SGDLS and YYNGEE. V was cut by 0 bases and J by 0 bases, with 8 bases left in between. CDR3 sequence: CASSVVGGSTDTQYF. CDR3 DNA: TGTGCCAGCAGCGTAGTTGGCGGTAGCACAGATACGCAGTATTTT.

The chain has TRBV7-3 and TRBJ1-2; 7 bases match TRBD1. The CDR3 contains 13 residues. The V gene end was trimmed by 5 bases and the J gene end by 6 bases; junction bases not matched to a gene: 6. The germline CDR1 and CDR2 sequences are SGHTA and FQGTGA. The CDR3 here is CASSRQGGDGYTF. The CDR3 region has the DNA TGTGCCAGCAGCAGACAGGGCGGCGATGGCTACACCTTC.

The sample holds one count of this clone. The genes are TRBV4-2 and TRBJ2-7, with 11 positions matching TRBD2. With V trimmed by 1 base and J by 2 bases, 4 bases remained unmatched. This CDR3 comprises 16 residues. The germline CDR1 and CDR2 sequences are LGHNA and YNFKEQ. DNA of the CDR3: TGTGCCAGCAGCCAAGTCGGGACTAGCGGAACCTACGAGCAGTACTTC. It yields the protein CASSQVGTSGTYEQYF.

V is TRBV5-4 and J is TRBJ2-6; D uncertain. V lost 4 bases and J 0 bases, leaving 5 bases between the germline ends. This CDR3 region has 14 residues. The V gene's germline CDR1 is SGHNT and CDR2 YYREEE (reference sequence). CDR3 protein: CASSPSSGANVLTF. The DNA for the CDR3 is TGTGCCAGCAGCCCTTCCTCTGGGGCCAACGTCCTGACTTTC. Based on the CDR3 plus reference TRBV5-4 and TRBJ2-6, the full variable domain is ETGVTQSPTHLIKTRGQQVTLRCSSQSGHNTVSWYQQALGQGPQFIFQYYREEENGRGNFPPRFSGLQFPNYSSELNVNALELDDSALYLCASSPSSGANVLTFGAGSRLTVL.

The rearrangement uses TRBV11-2 and TRBJ2-1; 9 bases line up with TRBD1. With V trimmed by 4 bases and J by 7 bases, 11 bases remained unmatched. The CDR3 contains 16 residues. CDR1 SGHAT and CDR2 FQNNGV come from the germline V gene. The CDR3 DNA reads as TGTGCCAGCAGCTCCCTGGACAGGGGCTTTAGGAATGAGCAGTTCTTC. This sequence encodes CASSSLDRGFRNEQFF.

The V call is TRBV7-7, the J call TRBJ2-7; D perhaps matches TRBD2 (5 bases). CDR1 SSHAT and CDR2 FNYEAQ come from the germline V gene (reference sequence). This CDR3 spans 15 amino acids. V lost 3 bases, J lost 4 bases, and 16 bases lay in between. The CDR3 loop is CASSFGSGKGYEQYF. The CDR3 coding sequence is TGTGCCAGCAGCTTCGGTTCCGGGAAAGGGTACGAGCAGTACTTC.

J is TRBJ2-2 and V is TRBV15; 11 bases agree with TRBD1. Trimming cost V 10 bases and J 7 bases; bases outside gene matches: 8. CDR1 is LNHNV, CDR2 YYDKDF, per germline (reference sequence). This CDR3 is 14 amino acids long. The CDR3 loop reads CASQRDRGIGELFF. Written as DNA, the CDR3 is TGTGCCAGTCAAAGGGACAGGGGGATCGGGGAGCTGTTTTTT. Looking up the rest from reference TRBV15 and TRBJ2-2 gives the full variable domain: DAMVIQNPRYQVTQFGKPVTLSCSQTLNHNVMYWYQQKSSQAPKLLFHYYDKDFNNEADTPDNFQSRRPNTSFCFLDIRSPGLGDTAMYLCASQRDRGIGELFFGEGSRLTVL.

This clone was detected only a few times. The chain uses TRBV7-9 and TRBJ1-1; 8 bases align to TRBD1. Per the germline V gene, CDR1 is SEHNR and CDR2 is FQNEAQ (reference sequence). The CDR3 loop spans 14 amino acids. V lost 6 bases, J lost 4 bases, and 7 bases stayed unmatched. CDR3 in amino acids: CASSPGGLGTEAFF. DNA for the CDR3: TGTGCCAGCAGTCCAGGGGGCTTGGGCACTGAAGCTTTCTTT. Supplemented by reference TRBV7-9 and TRBJ1-1, the full variable domain reads DTGVSQNPRHKITKRGQNVTFRCDPISEHNRLYWYRQTLGQGPEFLTYFQNEAQLEKSRLLSDRFSAERPKGSFSTLEIQRTEQGDSAMYLCASSPGGLGTEAFFGQGTRLTVV.

The chain is built from TRBV5-1 and TRBJ2-1; 14 bases align to TRBD2. The CDR3 extends over 16 amino acids. V trimming: 0 bases; J trimming: 7 bases; junction bases outside the gene matches: 3. Germline CDR1 is SGHRS and CDR2 is YFSETQ. Written as DNA, the CDR3 is TGCGCCAGCAGCTTGGCCGGGACTAGCGGGGGAAATGAGCAGTTCTTC. This translates into CASSLAGTSGGNEQFF.

This chain connects TRBV2 to TRBJ1-4, with D perhaps TRBD1 (6 bases). CDR1 is SNHLY, CDR2 FYNNEI, per germline. Trimming took 11 bases from V and 5 from J, leaving 15 bases between them. The CDR3 has 13 amino acids. The CDR3 DNA reads TGTGCCTCCCGGGGGGCCCCAAATGAAAAACTGTTTTTT. Encoded protein: CASRGAPNEKLFF. The full variable domain, its missing parts supplied by reference TRBV2 and TRBJ1-4, is EPEVTQTPSHQVTQMGQEVILRCVPISNHLYFYWYRQILGQKVEFLVSFYNNEISEKSEIFDDQFSVERPDGSNFTLKIRSTKLEDSAMYFCASRGAPNEKLFFGSGTQLSVL.

V is TRBV7-6 and J is TRBJ1-1; D remains ambiguous. The CDR3 totals 13 residues. V shed 6 bases and J shed 0 bases, with 8 bases lying between them. The V gene's germline CDR1 is SGHVS and CDR2 FNYEAQ. The CDR3 DNA reads as TGTGCCAGCAGTAACAGTCTGAACACTGAAGCTTTCTTT. It is translated as CASSNSLNTEAFF.

The V gene is TRBV6-1, the J gene TRBJ2-5; possibly TRBD2 for D (6 bases). With 4 bases removed from V and 1 base from J, the gap between germline ends came to 16 bases. The germline V gene has CDR1 MNHNS and CDR2 SASEGT. There are 16 residues in the CDR3. The CDR3 protein is CASSGNGGLSQETQYF. The CDR3 DNA sequence: TGTGCCAGCAGTGGTAACGGGGGACTCTCCCAAGAGACCCAGTACTTC.

The chain carries TRBV13 and TRBJ1-6, with D possibly matching TRBD1 (5 bases). Germline V lookup: CDR1 PRHDT, CDR2 FYEKMQ (reference sequence). V was trimmed by 5 bases and J by 10 bases, leaving 12 bases between them. The CDR3 has 13 amino acids. CDR3 bases: TGTGCCAGCAGCCCTAGGGGCGAATCACCCCTCCACTTT. Translated, it gives CASSPRGESPLHF.

The V gene is TRBV13, the J gene TRBJ2-1; D gene uncertain. Trimming pared 5 bases from V and 4 bases from J, leaving 9 bases between. The CDR3 consists of 13 residues. Germline CDR1 reads PRHDT; CDR2 reads FYEKMQ (reference sequence). The CDR3 here is CASSPAAYNEQFF. CDR3 nucleotides: TGTGCCAGCAGCCCGGCGGCTTACAATGAGCAGTTCTTC.

About this clone: The same CDR3 arises from other DNA sequences in this sample as well. The chain has TRBV11-1 and TRBJ1-1; 8 nucleotides line up with TRBD1. The trim removed 5 bases at V and 3 bases at J, leaving 14 bases unmatched. Germline-derived CDR1 and CDR2 are SGHAT and FQDESV (reference sequence). This CDR3 comprises 17 residues. The CDR3 sequence is CASSPSTGVAGYTEAFF. DNA of the CDR3: TGTGCCAGCAGCCCGTCGACAGGGGTGGCGGGGTACACTGAAGCTTTCTTT.